This T cell receptor (beta chain) emerged from a study of blood T cells in healthy people across ages. The CDR3 loop spans 14 amino acids. The junction had 8 bases not matched to a gene; V was cut back by 7 bases and J by 9 bases. The germline V gene encodes CDR1 KGHDR and CDR2 SFDVKD. The authors ran a second PCR of about 7 to 11 cycles using a sample-barcoded 5' primer and a J-beta primer mix. TCRdb re-called the 5' RACE reads with MiXCR, one entry per CDR3 protein. The sample holds 900,000 to 950,000 distinct CDR3 sequences; about 27% are singletons and the top ten take about 9.4%. These sequences were also reported in another study, on T cells of mothers and their children. That publication notes: The sample comes from nine or ten healthy Caucasian donors: mothers and children.

This TCR derives from a woman in her thirties or forties in good health. The genes are TRBV24-1 and TRBJ1-6, with 7 nucleotides matching TRBD1. Input material: blood. The CDR3 protein is CATSSGQESSPLHF. The CDR3 DNA reads TGTGCCACCAGCTCCGGACAGGAAAGTTCACCCCTCCACTTT.